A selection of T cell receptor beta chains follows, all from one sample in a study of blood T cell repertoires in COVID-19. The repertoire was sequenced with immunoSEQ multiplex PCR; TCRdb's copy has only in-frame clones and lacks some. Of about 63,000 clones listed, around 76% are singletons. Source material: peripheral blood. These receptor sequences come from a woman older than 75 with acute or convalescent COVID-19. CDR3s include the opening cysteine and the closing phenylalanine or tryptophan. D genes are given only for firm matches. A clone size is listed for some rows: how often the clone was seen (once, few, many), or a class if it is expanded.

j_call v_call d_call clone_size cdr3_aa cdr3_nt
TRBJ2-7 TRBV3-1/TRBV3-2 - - CASSQVHTHEQYF TGTGCCAGCAGCCAAGTACATACGCACGAGCAGTACTTC
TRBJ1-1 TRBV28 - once CASSSIPGGDTEAFF TGTGCCAGCAGTTCAATCCCCGGAGGGGACACTGAAGCTTTCTTT
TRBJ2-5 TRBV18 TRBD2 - CASSPNLAGRNQETQYF TGTGCCAGCTCACCAAACCTAGCGGGAAGGAACCAAGAGACCCAGTACTTC
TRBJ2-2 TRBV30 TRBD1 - CAWSPSGTVNTGELFF TGTGCCTGGAGCCCTTCCGGGACAGTAAACACCGGGGAGCTGTTTTTT
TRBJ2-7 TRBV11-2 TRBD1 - CASSLQTGGPYEQYF TGTGCCAGCAGCTTACAGACAGGGGGGCCCTACGAGCAGTACTTC
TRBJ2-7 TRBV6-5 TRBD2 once CATAFGAGGSYEQYF TGTGCCACAGCCTTTGGGGCGGGAGGTAGTTACGAGCAGTACTTC
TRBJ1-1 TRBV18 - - CASSPQTGQPEAFF TGTGCCAGCTCACCACAGACGGGACAACCTGAAGCTTTCTTT
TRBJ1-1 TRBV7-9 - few CASSSLTFEAFF TGTGCCAGCAGCTCCCTCACGTTTGAGGCTTTCTTT
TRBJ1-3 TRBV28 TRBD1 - CASTTGGAGNTIYF TGTGCCAGCACGACAGGGGGGGCTGGAAACACCATATATTTT
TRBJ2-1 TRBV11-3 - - CASSLSGVDYNEQFF TGTGCCAGCAGCTTATCAGGGGTGGACTACAATGAGCAGTTCTTC
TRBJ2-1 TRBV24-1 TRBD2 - CATSGRGTSELTIGDEQFF TGTGCCACCAGTGGGAGGGGGACTAGCGAGTTAACTATCGGCGATGAGCAGTTCTTC
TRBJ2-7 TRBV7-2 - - CASSAQGGTAYEQYF TGTGCCAGCAGCGCGCAGGGGGGAACAGCCTACGAGCAGTACTTC
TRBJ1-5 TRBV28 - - CASSLGGFLGPQHF TGTGCCAGCAGTTTAGGCGGGTTTTTGGGGCCCCAGCATTTT
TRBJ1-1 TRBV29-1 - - CSVEGIQGQNTEAFF TGCAGCGTTGAGGGGATACAGGGCCAGAACACTGAAGCTTTCTTT
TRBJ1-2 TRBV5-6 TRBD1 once CATRTGTGGGYTF TGTGCCACTCGAACCGGGACAGGCGGTGGCTACACCTTC
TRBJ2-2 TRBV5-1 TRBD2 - CASSGLAVNTGELFF TGCGCCAGCAGCGGACTAGCGGTGAACACCGGGGAGCTGTTTTTT
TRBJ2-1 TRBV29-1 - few CSVGQYNEQFF TGCAGCGTTGGACAGTACAATGAGCAGTTCTTC
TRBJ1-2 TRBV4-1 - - CASSQAQDYGYTF TGCGCCAGCAGCCAAGCACAGGACTATGGCTACACCTTC
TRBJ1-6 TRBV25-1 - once CASSESSYNSPLHF TGTGCCAGCAGTGAGAGCTCCTATAATTCACCCCTCCACTTT
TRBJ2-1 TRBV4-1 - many CASSQPPRSRNEQFF TGCGCCAGCAGCCAACCACCCCGGAGTAGGAATGAGCAGTTCTTC
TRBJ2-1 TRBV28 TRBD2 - CASSRGTSGSNEQFF TGTGCCAGCAGCCGGGGGACTAGCGGGAGTAATGAGCAGTTCTTC
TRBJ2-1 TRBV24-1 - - CATSDYLGGGINEQFF TGTGCCACCAGTGATTACCTCGGGGGAGGTATTAATGAGCAGTTCTTC
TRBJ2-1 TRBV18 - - CASSRGLASSSYNEQFF TGTGCCAGCTCCCGTGGTCTAGCGTCGAGCTCCTACAATGAGCAGTTCTTC
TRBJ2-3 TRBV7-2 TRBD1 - CASSTRGRDTQYF TGTGCCAGCAGCACCAGGGGGCGAGATACGCAGTATTTT
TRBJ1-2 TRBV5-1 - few CASSLVAGGNYGYTF TGCGCCAGCAGCTTGGTGGCCGGGGGAAACTATGGCTACACCTTC
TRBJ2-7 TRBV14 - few CASSPPRTVTYEQYF TGTGCCAGCAGCCCCCCCCGGACAGTCACCTACGAGCAGTACTTC
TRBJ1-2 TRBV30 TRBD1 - CAWSVWGQPANYGYTF TGTGCCTGGAGTGTATGGGGACAGCCAGCTAACTATGGCTACACCTTC
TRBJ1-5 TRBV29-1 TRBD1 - CSAQQGDQPQHF TGCAGCGCCCAACAGGGGGATCAGCCCCAGCATTTT
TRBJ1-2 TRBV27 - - CASRGTGQLNGYTF TGTGCCAGCCGAGGAACCGGACAGCTAAATGGCTACACCTTC
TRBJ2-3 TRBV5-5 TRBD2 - CASSLGLAGVDTQYF TGTGCCAGCAGCTTAGGACTAGCGGGAGTAGATACGCAGTATTTT
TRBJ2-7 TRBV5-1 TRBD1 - CASSQGQGSYEQYF TGCGCCAGCAGCCAAGGACAGGGTTCCTACGAGCAGTACTTC
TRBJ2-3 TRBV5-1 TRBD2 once CASSYGTSGTDTQYF TGCGCCAGCAGCTACGGGACTAGCGGAACAGATACGCAGTATTTT